This T cell receptor (beta chain) emerged from a study of blood T cell repertoires in COVID-19. For the study at large: The cDNA or gDNA used as material had been derived from T cells, B-cell-depleted T cells, or PBMCs.

Sequenced by immunoSEQ multiplex PCR; TCRdb stores in-frame clones only, minus some. The sample consists of 200,000 to 300,000 clones, about 87% of them appearing once. The CDR3 has 13 residues. Trimming removed 3 bases at V and 2 bases at J, with 7 bases between. Per the germline V gene, CDR1 is SNHLY and CDR2 is FYNNEI. The origin of this receptor is a man in his sixties who had recovered from COVID-19. The sample was peripheral blood. V and J are TRBV2 and TRBJ1-2, with TRBD1 as a possible D gene (5 bases). CDR3 nucleotide sequence: TGTGCCAGCAGTGAGGCAGGGAACTATGGCTACACCTTC. It specifies CASSEAGNYGYTF.